This T cell receptor (beta chain) is from a study of T cells in localized non-small cell lung cancer (dated by TCRdb to 2018 to 2021). Background on the whole study: T cell repertoires of 236 early-stage NSCLC patients were analyzed, with tumors being compared against uninvolved tumor-adjacent lungs. The cohort comprised around 250 treatment-naïve NSCLC patients with resected, localized lung tumors. A mean age of around 69 years was recorded for the NSCLC patients, of whom 129 were male and some 100 were female. What the authors observed across the whole study: Uninvolved tumor-adjacent lung showed the highest T cell clonality, higher than tumor, which suggests more focused antigenic responses in the uninvolved tumor-adjacent lung. Because multi-region tumor sequencing was not done, intratumor heterogeneity could not be ruled out. Longer overall survival was associated with higher blood T cell density, whereas shorter survival was associated with higher adjacent-lung clonality. Since the design was exploratory, TCR variables were selected using unadjusted p-values with no false-discovery rate correction. Of the top 100 tumor clones, a median of roughly 57 were detected in paired uninvolved adjacent lung; 28 were also among that lung's top 100.

TCR beta CDR3 regions were sequenced from DNA using the immunoSEQ Assay. The study's processing was this. T cell density was computed as TCR beta template counts normalized to usable DNA estimated by amplifying housekeeping genes. The preseqR package was used to estimate richness by extrapolating to 400,000 templates for PBMC samples and to 120,000 templates for tissue samples. Clonality was calculated as one minus Pielou's evenness. Tissue-enriched TCRs were identified through differential abundance testing performed on productive amino-acid clonotypes, with a minimum total count of 5 and an alpha of 0.1. Repertoire overlap between compartments was quantified with the Jaccard Index and Morisita Overlap Index. GLIPH grouped TCR beta CDR3s together with public tetramer-defined viral CDR3s, and a viral motif had to include at least three viral sequences and also show V-gene enrichment. What TCRdb holds here is the immuneACCESS table cut down to in-frame rearrangements. Part of the clones is not present; checked against another copy, under half of the missing clones reflect an unresolved V gene, and the others are unexplained. V, J and clone size reflect that table, while D and trimming were determined from the DNA. Counted in this sample were fewer than 35,000 clones; under 95% of them appeared once. 0.73% of the sample rests with the top ten.

At diagnosis, tumor, uninvolved tumor-adjacent lung and peripheral blood were collected and then preserved as a mix of FFPE and fresh-frozen material. Blood samples were analyzed as peripheral blood mononuclear cells for TCR repertoire profiling. Germline trimming amounts to 4 bases on V and 8 bases on J, with 8 as the count of junction bases outside the gene matches. CDR1 is given as SGHRS and CDR2 as YFSETQ, both from the germline V gene. Spanning cysteine to phenylalanine, the CDR3 consists of 14 amino acids. Of the read, only the CDR3 DNA is kept; its 42 bases are in frame from base 1. Points on this clone: Its target antigen remains unknown. Per-base qualities were not stored, and no clone one base away is much larger.

Source: peripheral blood, taken before any cancer treatment. The sequence is built from TRBV5-1 and TRBJ2-1, with 8 bases matching TRBD1. The TCR was taken from a woman aged 40 to 75 with stage I lung adenocarcinoma. The DNA is TGCGCCAGCAGCCGATACGGGACAGGCCATGAGCAGTTCTTC. This gives the protein CASSRYGTGHEQFF. Outside the CDR3, residues come from the reference TRBV5-1 and TRBJ2-1 proteins, so the full variable domain is: KAGVTQTPRYLIKTRGQQVTLSCSPISGHRSVSWYQQTPGQGLQFLFEYFSETQRNKGNFPGRFSGRQFSNSRSEMNVSTLELGDSALYLCASSRYGTGHEQFFGPGTRLTVL.